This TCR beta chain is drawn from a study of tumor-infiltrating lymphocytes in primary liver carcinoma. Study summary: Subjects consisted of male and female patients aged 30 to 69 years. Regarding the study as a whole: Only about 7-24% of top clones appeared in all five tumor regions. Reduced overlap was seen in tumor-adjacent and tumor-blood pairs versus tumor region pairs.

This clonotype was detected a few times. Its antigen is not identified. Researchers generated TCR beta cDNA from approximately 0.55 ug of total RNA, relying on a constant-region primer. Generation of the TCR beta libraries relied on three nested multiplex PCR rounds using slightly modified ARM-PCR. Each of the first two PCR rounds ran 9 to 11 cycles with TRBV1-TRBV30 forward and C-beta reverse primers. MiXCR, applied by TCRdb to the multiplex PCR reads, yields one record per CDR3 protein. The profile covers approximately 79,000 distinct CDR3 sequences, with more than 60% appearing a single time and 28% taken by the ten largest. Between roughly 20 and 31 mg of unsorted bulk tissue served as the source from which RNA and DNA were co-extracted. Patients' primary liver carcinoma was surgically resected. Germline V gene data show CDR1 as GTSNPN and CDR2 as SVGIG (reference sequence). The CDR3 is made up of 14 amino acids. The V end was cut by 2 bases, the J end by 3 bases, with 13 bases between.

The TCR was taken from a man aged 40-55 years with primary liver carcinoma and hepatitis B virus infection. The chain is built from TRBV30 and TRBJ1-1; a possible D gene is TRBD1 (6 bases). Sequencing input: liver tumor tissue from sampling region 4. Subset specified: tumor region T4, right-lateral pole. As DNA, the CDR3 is TGTGCCTGGAGTCTAATAGGGGGGGACACTGAAGCTTTCTTT. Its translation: CAWSLIGGDTEAFF.